A single sample is the source of the 27 T cell receptor beta chains below, sequenced in a study of T cell responses to AZD1222 COVID-19 vaccine. Sequencing used immunoSEQ multiplex PCR; TCRdb keeps in-frame clones, though not all of them. The table lists tens of thousands of clones, roughly 80% of them singletons, with 1.3% in the top ten. Sequenced material: peripheral blood, taken 28 days after the second AZD1222 dose. Every receptor here comes from an adult who received the AZD1222 COVID-19 vaccine.

The rearrangement joins TRBV4-1 to TRBJ1-3; 7 bases fit TRBD1. V trimming: 1 base; J trimming: 3 bases; junction bases outside the gene matches: 9. CDR1 MGHRA and CDR2 YSYEKL come from the germline V gene. The CDR3 extends over 17 amino acids. The CDR3 nucleotides are TGCGCCAGCAGCCAAGTGGGCAGGGGGGCAGATGGAAACACCATATATTTT. It yields the protein CASSQVGRGADGNTIYF.

The J gene is TRBJ2-2, the V gene TRBV30; tentative D call: TRBD1 (6 bases). V was pared by 2 bases and J by 3 bases, with 13 bases between. Germline assignment: CDR1 GTSNPN and CDR2 SVGIG (reference sequence). The CDR3 is 15 residues long. DNA of the CDR3: TGTGCCTGGAGTAAAGTGACAGGATACACCGGGGAGCTGTTTTTT. Amino acids: CAWSKVTGYTGELFF.

The chain is built from TRBV24-1 and TRBJ2-5, with TRBD2 matching 8 bases. The CDR3 is 16 amino acids. Germline V lookup: CDR1 KGHDR, CDR2 SFDVKD. Trimming removed 5 bases from V and 5 bases from J; junction bases left unmatched: 12. The CDR3 nucleotides are TGTGCCACCAGTGCCGCCCAGCGGGGGCCGTGGGAGACCCAGTACTTC. Its translation is CATSAAQRGPWETQYF.

This chain joins TRBV9 and TRBJ2-1; TRBD2 matches 14 bases. J lost 5 bases, V lost 3 bases, and 4 bases had no gene match. Germline loops: CDR1 SGDLS, CDR2 YYNGEE. This CDR3 is 16 amino acids long. CDR3 sequence (DNA): TGTGCCAGCAGCGACCCGACTAGCGGGGGGGACAATGAGCAGTTCTTC. Amino acids: CASSDPTSGGDNEQFF.

Written as DNA, the CDR3 is TGTGCCACGACTAGCGGGAGGGAGAATGAGCAGTTCTTC. Translating gives CATTSGRENEQFF. The rearrangement joins TRBV10-3 to TRBJ2-1, with TRBD2 matching 14 bases. CDR3 size: 13 residues. Per germline, CDR1 ENHRY and CDR2 SYGVKD. V trimming: 10 bases; J trimming: 7 bases; junction bases outside the gene matches: 3.

This clone is a singleton in its sample. This sequence joins TRBV5-1 and TRBJ1-6, with D unresolved. Trimming removed 1 base at V and 10 bases at J, with 9 bases between. The germline CDR1 and CDR2 sequences are SGHRS and YFSETQ. CDR3 length: 13 residues. CDR3 protein: CASSLQPESPLHF. The CDR3 DNA reads TGCGCCAGCAGCTTGCAACCGGAGTCACCCCTCCACTTT.

This chain links TRBV9 with TRBJ2-5; D gene ambiguous. CDR3 size: 12 residues. Germline CDR1 is SGDLS and CDR2 is YYNGEE. With 3 bases removed from V and 2 bases from J, the gap between germline ends came to 5 bases. The DNA for the CDR3 is TGTGCCAGCAGCGCGACGCAAGAGACCCAGTACTTC. Protein product: CASSATQETQYF.

This chain joins TRBV6-5 and TRBJ1-1, with D possibly TRBD1 on 6 matching bases. The germline CDR1 and CDR2 sequences are MNHEY and SVGAGI. V was cut by 6 bases and J by 0 bases, with 8 bases left in between. This CDR3 comprises 13 residues. CDR3 sequence: CASSRTVNTEAFF. CDR3 in DNA: TGTGCCAGCAGCCGGACAGTGAACACTGAAGCTTTCTTT.

The rearrangement joins TRBV15 to TRBJ2-1; D is possibly TRBD2 (7 bases). Germline V CDR1 and CDR2: LNHNV, YYDKDF (reference sequence). The V end was cut by 1 base, the J end by 2 bases, with 15 bases between. The CDR3 covers 17 residues. CDR3 nucleotides: TGTGCCACCAGCAGAGTCGTGCCGGGGGGCCCCTACAATGAGCAGTTCTTC. It yields the protein CATSRVVPGGPYNEQFF.

The J gene is TRBJ2-3, the V gene TRBV5-6; 10 bases line up with TRBD2. The CDR3 consists of 17 residues. CDR1 is SGHDT and CDR2 is YYEEEE in the germline V gene. The junction had 4 bases not matched to a gene; V was cut back by 0 bases and J by 0 bases. The CDR3 loop reads CASSLGLAGASTDTQYF. CDR3 sequence (DNA): TGTGCCAGCAGCTTGGGGCTAGCGGGGGCTAGCACAGATACGCAGTATTTT. The complete variable domain, with remaining parts taken from reference TRBV5-6 and TRBJ2-3, reads DAGVTQSPTHLIKTRGQQVTLRCSPKSGHDTVSWYQQALGQGPQFIFQYYEEEERQRGNFPDRFSGHQFPNYSSELNVNALLLGDSALYLCASSLGLAGASTDTQYFGPGTRLTVL.

The CDR3 protein is CASSSRDRGGSQPQHF. The DNA for the CDR3 is TGTGCCAGCAGCAGTAGGGACAGGGGGGGGAGTCAGCCCCAGCATTTT. The rearrangement links TRBV21-1 to TRBJ1-5; the D call of TRBD1 is as the table states it, not checked on the DNA. TRBV21-1 is annotated as a pseudogene. There are 16 residues in the CDR3.

The V gene is TRBV3-1 (or the pseudogene TRBV3-2), the J gene TRBJ1-1; tentative D call: TRBD1 (5 bases). This CDR3 is 14 amino acids long. V lost 1 base to trimming and J lost 3 bases, with 9 bases between them. Germline CDR1 LGHDT, CDR2 YNNKEL (reference sequence). The CDR3 DNA reads TGTGCCAGCAGCCAAGTCCAGGGCGACACTGAAGCTTTCTTT. It specifies CASSQVQGDTEAFF.

V usage is TRBV29-1 and J usage is TRBJ2-5; 10 positions match TRBD2. The V segment lost 3 bases and the J segment 0 bases; nucleotides outside the gene matches: 4. CDR3 length: 15 amino acids. Germline assignment: CDR1 SQVTM and CDR2 ANQGSEA. The CDR3 here is CSVDWGLANQETQYF. CDR3 nucleotides: TGCAGCGTTGACTGGGGACTAGCGAACCAAGAGACCCAGTACTTC.

The chain employs TRBV5-1 and TRBJ2-1, with unresolved D. The CDR3 runs to 18 residues. V lost 0 bases, J lost 0 bases, and 16 bases lay in between. Germline CDR1 SGHRS, CDR2 YFSETQ. The CDR3 here is CASSLGDLIPSSYNEQFF. CDR3 nucleotide sequence: TGCGCCAGCAGCTTGGGGGATTTAATACCAAGCTCCTACAATGAGCAGTTCTTC.

The rearrangement joins TRBV18 to TRBJ2-1; tentative D call: TRBD2 (5 bases). The CDR3 runs to 18 residues. V lost 3 bases and J 4 bases, leaving 22 bases between the germline ends. Germline V CDR1 and CDR2: KGHSH, LQKENI. The DNA for the CDR3 is TGTGCCAGCTCACCGGGCGGTCCCCCTCTCCCGGGGTACAATGAGCAGTTCTTC. Translation gives CASSPGGPPLPGYNEQFF.

This clone was observed once. The rearrangement links TRBV2 to TRBJ2-7; possibly TRBD1 or TRBD2 for D (5 bases each). CDR1 is SNHLY and CDR2 is FYNNEI in the germline V gene. The CDR3 is 12 residues long. V lost 8 bases and J 5 bases, leaving 13 bases between the germline ends. The CDR3 here is CASFGGLDEQYF. CDR3 in DNA: TGTGCCAGCTTTGGGGGATTGGACGAGCAGTACTTC.

The rearrangement joins TRBV28 to TRBJ2-1; 11 bases align to TRBD2. Germline assignment: CDR1 MDHEN and CDR2 SYDVKM. The V gene end was trimmed by 2 bases and the J gene end by 12 bases; junction bases not matched to a gene: 9. There are 15 residues in the CDR3. CDR3 region: CASSLSSGRAEVQFF. Here the CDR3 DNA reads TGTGCCAGCAGTTTAAGTAGCGGGAGGGCCGAGGTGCAGTTCTTC.

The J gene is TRBJ2-7, the V gene TRBV28, with 12 bases that match TRBD2. V was pared by 3 bases and J by 4 bases, with 1 base of the junction left unmatched. CDR3 length equals 14 residues. Germline lookup yields CDR1 MDHEN and CDR2 SYDVKM. In DNA, the CDR3 is TGTGCCAGCAGTTTGACTAGCGGGAGATACGAGCAGTACTTC. Translation: CASSLTSGRYEQYF.

The chain is built from TRBV7-6 and TRBJ1-5; a weak D match, TRBD1 (5 bases). Trimming stripped 2 bases from V and 3 bases from J, with 11 bases between. From germline, CDR1 is SGHVS and CDR2 FNYEAQ. The CDR3 loop spans 15 amino acids. The CDR3: CASSLSAGNNQPQHF. The CDR3 DNA reads as TGTGCCAGCAGCTTATCGGCAGGGAACAATCAGCCCCAGCATTTT.

The chain employs TRBV28 and TRBJ1-3; the D is unclear. The germline V gene has CDR1 MDHEN and CDR2 SYDVKM. V lost 5 bases, J lost 0 bases, and 8 bases lay in between. The CDR3 contains 14 residues. In nucleotides, the CDR3 is TGTGCCAGCAGTCGCGGTTTCTCTGGAAACACCATATATTTT. Amino acid sequence: CASSRGFSGNTIYF.

The chain employs TRBV27 and TRBJ2-7, with D possibly being TRBD2 (5 bases). CDR1 is MNHEY and CDR2 is SMNVEV in the germline V gene (reference sequence). V lost 0 bases to trimming and J lost 0 bases, with 9 bases between them. CDR3 length: 15 amino acids. The CDR3: CASSLSRGSSYEQYF. The CDR3 DNA reads as TGTGCCAGCAGTTTATCAAGAGGGAGCTCCTACGAGCAGTACTTC.

The chain links TRBV28 to TRBJ1-6; perhaps TRBD1 as D (6 bases). Deletions cut 6 bases from V and 6 bases from J, with 15 bases between. CDR1 and CDR2 from the germline V gene are MDHEN and SYDVKM. CDR3 length: 15 residues. The CDR3 coding sequence is TGTGCCAGCAGCCACCGGGACACCCGTAATTCACCCCTCCACTTT. Residues: CASSHRDTRNSPLHF.

The J gene is TRBJ1-2, the V gene TRBV5-4; 8 bases align to TRBD1. Unmatched junction bases numbered 15, after V lost 3 bases and J lost 8 bases. Germline loops: CDR1 SGHNT, CDR2 YYREEE (reference sequence). The CDR3 is 16 residues long. The CDR3 loop is CASSSPGTGFKEGYTF. In DNA form, the CDR3 reads TGTGCCAGCAGCTCCCCCGGGACAGGCTTCAAGGAAGGCTACACCTTC. The full variable domain, rest sourced from reference TRBV5-4 and TRBJ1-2, is ETGVTQSPTHLIKTRGQQVTLRCSSQSGHNTVSWYQQALGQGPQFIFQYYREEENGRGNFPPRFSGLQFPNYSSELNVNALELDDSALYLCASSSPGTGFKEGYTFGSGTRLTVV.

On this clone itself: The limits of the CDR3 on the DNA are not certain, so only TCRdb's listed CDR3 is given. V is TRBV29-1 and J is TRBJ2-3. Both ends counted, the CDR3 spans 11 residues. Per the germline V gene, CDR1 is SQVTM and CDR2 is ANQGSEA. CDR3 loop: CSVGPGDTQYF.

This clone was found a few times. V and J are TRBV9 and TRBJ1-2, with TRBD1 matching over 10 bases. This CDR3 has 15 amino acids. The J segment lost 8 bases and the V segment lost 3 bases, leaving 10 bases of the junction unmatched. Germline lookup yields CDR1 SGDLS and CDR2 YYNGEE. CDR3 residues: CASSADPGTGEGYTF. CDR3 nucleotides: TGTGCCAGCAGCGCCGATCCCGGGACAGGGGAAGGCTACACCTTC. The variable domain in full, with the rest retrieved from reference TRBV9 and TRBJ1-2, is DSGVTQTPKHLITATGQRVTLRCSPRSGDLSVYWYQQSLDQGLQFLIQYYNGEERAKGNILERFSAQQFPDLHSELNLSSLELGDSALYFCASSADPGTGEGYTFGSGTRLTVV.

This chain joins TRBV5-6 and TRBJ2-2, with unresolved D. CDR3 length: 12 amino acids. Germline V gene sequence: CDR1 SGHDT, CDR2 YYEEEE. V dropped 0 bases and J dropped 7 bases, with 4 bases sitting between them. DNA of the CDR3: TGTGCCAGCAGCTTGGTGGGCGGGGAGCTGTTTTTT. Translating gives CASSLVGGELFF.

Written as DNA, the CDR3 is TGTGCCACCAGCAGTAGAGGTAGCGGGAGTCTACACGAGCAGTACTTC. Protein product: CATSSRGSGSLHEQYF. The V and J genes are TRBV15 and TRBJ2-7, with 9 bases lining up with TRBD2. The CDR3 spans 16 residues. CDR1 is LNHNV, CDR2 YYDKDF, per germline (reference sequence). The V and J ends lost 3 bases and 5 bases, in that order; junction bases with no gene match: 11.